This TCR beta chain was sequenced for a study of T-cell memory formation after mild COVID-19. After 5'RACE with constant-segment primers, TCR alpha and TCR beta cDNA libraries carrying sample barcodes and UMIs were obtained. Each CDR3 protein is one row after TCRdb ran MiXCR on the 5' RACE reads. Of some 150,000 distinct CDR3 sequences listed, around 27% are singletons. The CDR3 sequence is 17 residues long. V lost 1 base, J lost 5 bases, and 20 bases lay in between. In this sample, this clonotype turned up a few times. Its matching antigen is unknown. Broader study findings: Certain responding clones were present in pre-infection memory, suggesting participation of cross-reactive memory.

The sequence was collected from an adult woman who had mild COVID-19 (a few samples of this study predate the infection). Cell type and time point are not known. Sequences were obtained from PBMCs or a T cell subset sorted from them (not recorded which). This chain uses TRBV12-3 or TRBV12-4 with TRBJ2-5; the D gene is possibly TRBD2 (5 bases). CDR3 DNA: TGTGCCAGCAGTTTAGTTTACGGTTCGACGGGATGGGAGACCCAGTACTTC. The encoded protein is CASSLVYGSTGWETQYF.